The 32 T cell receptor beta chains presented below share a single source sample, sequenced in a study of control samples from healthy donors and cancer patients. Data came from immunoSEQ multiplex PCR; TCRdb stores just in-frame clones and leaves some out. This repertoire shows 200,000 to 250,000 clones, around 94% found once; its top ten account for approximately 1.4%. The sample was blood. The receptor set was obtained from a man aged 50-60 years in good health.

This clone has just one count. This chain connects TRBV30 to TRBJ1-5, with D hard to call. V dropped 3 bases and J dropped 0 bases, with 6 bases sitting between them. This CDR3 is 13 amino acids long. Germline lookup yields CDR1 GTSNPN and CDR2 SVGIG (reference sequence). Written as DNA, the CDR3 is TGTGCCTGGAGCGAAGATAGCAATCAGCCCCAGCATTTT. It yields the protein CAWSEDSNQPQHF. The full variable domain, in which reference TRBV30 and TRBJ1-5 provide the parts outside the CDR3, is SQTIHQWPATLVQPVGSPLSLECTVEGTSNPNLYWYRQAAGRGLQLLFYSVGIGQISSEVPQNLSASRPQDRQFILSSKKLLLSDSGFYLCAWSEDSNQPQHFGDGTRLSIL.

In nucleotides, the CDR3 is TGTGCCAGCAATCAGGGACAGGGGGCCGGTCAGCCCCAGCATTTT. Its translation is CASNQGQGAGQPQHF. The chain joins TRBV28 to TRBJ1-5, with 12 bases fitting TRBD1. V gave up 7 bases and J gave up 6 bases; unmatched junction bases: 7. The CDR3 is 15 amino acids. Germline V gene data show CDR1 as MDHEN and CDR2 as SYDVKM.

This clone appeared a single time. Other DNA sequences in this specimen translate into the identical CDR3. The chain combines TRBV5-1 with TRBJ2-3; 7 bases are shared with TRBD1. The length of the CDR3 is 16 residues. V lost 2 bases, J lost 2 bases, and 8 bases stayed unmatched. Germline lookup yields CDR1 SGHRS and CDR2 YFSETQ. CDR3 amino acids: CASSFRQGAFTDTQYF. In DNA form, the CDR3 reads TGCGCCAGCAGCTTCCGACAGGGAGCCTTCACAGATACGCAGTATTTT. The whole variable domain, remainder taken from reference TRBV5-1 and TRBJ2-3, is KAGVTQTPRYLIKTRGQQVTLSCSPISGHRSVSWYQQTPGQGLQFLFEYFSETQRNKGNFPGRFSGRQFSNSRSEMNVSTLELGDSALYLCASSFRQGAFTDTQYFGPGTRLTVL.

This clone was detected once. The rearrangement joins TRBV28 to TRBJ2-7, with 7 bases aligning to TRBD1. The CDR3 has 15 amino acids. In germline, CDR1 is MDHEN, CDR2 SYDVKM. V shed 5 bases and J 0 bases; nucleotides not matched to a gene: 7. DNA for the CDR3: TGTGCCAGCAGTCCGCCGGGACAGAGCTCCTACGAGCAGTACTTC. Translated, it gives CASSPPGQSSYEQYF.

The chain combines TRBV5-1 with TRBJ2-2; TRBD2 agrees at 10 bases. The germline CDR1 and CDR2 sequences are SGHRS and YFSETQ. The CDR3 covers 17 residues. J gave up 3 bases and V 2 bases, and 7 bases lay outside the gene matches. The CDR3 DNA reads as TGCGCCAGCAGCTTTCGCCTAGCGGGGGACTACACCGGGGAGCTGTTTTTT. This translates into CASSFRLAGDYTGELFF.

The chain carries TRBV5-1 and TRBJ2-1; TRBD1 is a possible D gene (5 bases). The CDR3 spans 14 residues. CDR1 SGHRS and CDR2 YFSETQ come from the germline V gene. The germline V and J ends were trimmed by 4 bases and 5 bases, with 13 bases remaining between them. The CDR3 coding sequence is TGCGCCAGCAGCCAAAGGACAAACAACAATGAGCAGTTCTTC. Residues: CASSQRTNNNEQFF. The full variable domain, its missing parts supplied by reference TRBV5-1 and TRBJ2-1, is KAGVTQTPRYLIKTRGQQVTLSCSPISGHRSVSWYQQTPGQGLQFLFEYFSETQRNKGNFPGRFSGRQFSNSRSEMNVSTLELGDSALYLCASSQRTNNNEQFFGPGTRLTVL.

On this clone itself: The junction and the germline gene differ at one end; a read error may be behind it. The CDR3 protein is CASSNVGETGELFF. CDR3 in DNA: TGTGCTAGCAGCAACGTGGGAGAGACCGGGGAGCTGTTTTTT. The V gene is TRBV7-7, the J gene TRBJ2-2; D perhaps matches TRBD2 (5 bases). CDR1 and CDR2 from the germline V gene are SSHAT and FNYEAQ (reference sequence). CDR3 size: 14 residues.

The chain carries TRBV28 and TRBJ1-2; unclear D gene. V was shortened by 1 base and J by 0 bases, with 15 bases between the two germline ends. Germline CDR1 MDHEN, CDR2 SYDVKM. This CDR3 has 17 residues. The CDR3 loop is CASSLFVGGKTNYGYTF. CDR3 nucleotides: TGTGCCAGCAGTTTATTCGTGGGCGGCAAGACTAACTATGGCTACACCTTC.

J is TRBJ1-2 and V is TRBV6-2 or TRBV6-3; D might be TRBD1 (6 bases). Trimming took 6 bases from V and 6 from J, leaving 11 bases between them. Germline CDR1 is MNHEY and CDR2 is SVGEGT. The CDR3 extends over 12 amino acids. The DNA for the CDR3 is TGTGCCAGCAGCCCCTGGACAGATGGCTACACCTTC. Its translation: CASSPWTDGYTF.

CDR3 in DNA: TGTGCCAGCAGCCAAGGGGTAATAGCGGGGGGCCGGGGAGAGACCCAGTACTTC. It is translated as CASSQGVIAGGRGETQYF. The chain has TRBV3-1 (or the pseudogene TRBV3-2) and TRBJ2-5, with 10 bases lining up with TRBD2. CDR3 size: 18 residues. CDR1 is LGHDT and CDR2 is YNNKEL in the germline V gene (reference sequence). With V trimmed by 1 base and J by 4 bases, 12 bases remained unmatched.

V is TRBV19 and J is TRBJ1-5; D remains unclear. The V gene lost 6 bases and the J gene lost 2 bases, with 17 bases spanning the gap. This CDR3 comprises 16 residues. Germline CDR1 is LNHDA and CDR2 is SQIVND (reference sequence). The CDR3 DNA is TGTGCCAGTAGCCCATTTCTCGGAGTGGGCAATCAGCCCCAGCATTTT. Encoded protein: CASSPFLGVGNQPQHF.

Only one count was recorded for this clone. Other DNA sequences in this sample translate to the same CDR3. CDR3 in amino acids: CASSLDRPNTGELFF. DNA for the CDR3: TGTGCCAGCAGCTTAGACAGACCGAACACCGGGGAGCTGTTTTTT. The chain couples TRBV7-9 to TRBJ2-2; D not certain. This CDR3 is built from 15 residues. Trimming pared 1 base from V and 0 bases from J, leaving 6 bases between. Per the germline V gene, CDR1 is SEHNR and CDR2 is FQNEAQ (reference sequence).

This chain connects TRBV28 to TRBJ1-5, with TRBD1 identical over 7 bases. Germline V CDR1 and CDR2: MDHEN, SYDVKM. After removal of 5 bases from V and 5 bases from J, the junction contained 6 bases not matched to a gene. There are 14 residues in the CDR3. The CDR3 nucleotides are TGTGCCAGCAGTCTTCCAGGGGGGGATCAGCCCCAGCATTTT. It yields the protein CASSLPGGDQPQHF.

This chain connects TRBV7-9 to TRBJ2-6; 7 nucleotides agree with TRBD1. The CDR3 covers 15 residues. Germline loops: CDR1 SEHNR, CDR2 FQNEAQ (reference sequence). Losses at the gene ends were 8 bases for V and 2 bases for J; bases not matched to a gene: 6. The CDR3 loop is CASGDTGAGANVLTF. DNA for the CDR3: TGTGCCAGCGGCGATACAGGGGCTGGGGCCAACGTCCTGACTTTC.

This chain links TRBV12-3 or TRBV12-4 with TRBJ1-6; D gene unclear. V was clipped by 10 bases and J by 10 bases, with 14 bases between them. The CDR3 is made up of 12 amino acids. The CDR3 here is CATGFLGSPLHF. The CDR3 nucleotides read TGTGCCACGGGCTTTTTAGGCTCACCCCTCCACTTT.

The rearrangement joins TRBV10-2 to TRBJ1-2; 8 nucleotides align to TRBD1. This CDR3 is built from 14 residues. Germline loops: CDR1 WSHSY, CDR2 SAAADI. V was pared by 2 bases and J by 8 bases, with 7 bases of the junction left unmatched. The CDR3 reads CASSELDRVRGYTF. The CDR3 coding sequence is TGCGCCAGCAGTGAGCTGGACAGGGTTAGGGGCTACACCTTC.

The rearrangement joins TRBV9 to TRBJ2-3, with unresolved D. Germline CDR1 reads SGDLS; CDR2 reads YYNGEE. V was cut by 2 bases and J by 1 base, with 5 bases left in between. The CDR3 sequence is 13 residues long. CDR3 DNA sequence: TGTGCCAGCAGCGTGCCAGGCACAGATACGCAGTATTTT. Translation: CASSVPGTDTQYF.

CDR3 protein: CAWSGASFASYGYTF. The CDR3 region has the DNA TGTGCCTGGAGTGGGGCCTCATTTGCCAGCTATGGCTACACCTTC. The V call is TRBV30, the J call TRBJ1-2; D remains ambiguous. CDR3 length equals 15 residues. Deletions cut 1 base from V and 4 bases from J, with 16 bases between. CDR1 is GTSNPN and CDR2 is SVGIG in the germline V gene (reference sequence).

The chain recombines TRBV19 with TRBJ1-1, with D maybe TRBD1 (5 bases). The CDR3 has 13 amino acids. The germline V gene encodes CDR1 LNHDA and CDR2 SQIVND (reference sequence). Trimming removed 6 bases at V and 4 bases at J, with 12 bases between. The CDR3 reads CASSQGPGTEAFF. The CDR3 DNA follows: TGTGCCAGTAGCCAGGGCCCTGGCACTGAAGCTTTCTTT.

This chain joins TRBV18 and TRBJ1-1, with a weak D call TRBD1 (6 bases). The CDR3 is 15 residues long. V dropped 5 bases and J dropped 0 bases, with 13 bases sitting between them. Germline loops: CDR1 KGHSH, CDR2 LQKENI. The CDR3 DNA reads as TGTGCCAGCTCATCTACAGGGTCGGTGAACACTGAAGCTTTCTTT. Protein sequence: CASSSTGSVNTEAFF.

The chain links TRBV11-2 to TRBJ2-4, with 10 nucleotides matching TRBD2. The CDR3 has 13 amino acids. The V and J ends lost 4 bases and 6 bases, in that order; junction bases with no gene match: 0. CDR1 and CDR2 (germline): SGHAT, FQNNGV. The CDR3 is CASSSSGGNIQYF. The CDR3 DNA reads TGTGCCAGCAGCTCTAGCGGGGGAAACATTCAGTACTTC. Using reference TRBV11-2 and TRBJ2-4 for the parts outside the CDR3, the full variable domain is EAGVAQSPRYKIIEKRQSVAFWCNPISGHATLYWYQQILGQGPKLLIQFQNNGVVDDSQLPKDRFSAERLKGVDSTLKIQPAKLEDSAVYLCASSSSGGNIQYFGAGTRLSVL.

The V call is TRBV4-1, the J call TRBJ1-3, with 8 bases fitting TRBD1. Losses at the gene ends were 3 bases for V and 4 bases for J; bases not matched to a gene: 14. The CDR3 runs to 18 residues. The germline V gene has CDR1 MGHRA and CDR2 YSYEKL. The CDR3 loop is CASSHYRKDRASGNTIYF. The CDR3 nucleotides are TGCGCCAGCAGCCATTACCGGAAGGACAGGGCGTCCGGAAACACCATATATTTT.

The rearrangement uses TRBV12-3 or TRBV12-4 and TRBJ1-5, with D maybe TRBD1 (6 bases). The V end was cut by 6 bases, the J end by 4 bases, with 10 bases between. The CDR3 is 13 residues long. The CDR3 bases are TGTGCCAGCAGCGACACAGGGAATCAGCCCCAGCATTTT. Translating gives CASSDTGNQPQHF.

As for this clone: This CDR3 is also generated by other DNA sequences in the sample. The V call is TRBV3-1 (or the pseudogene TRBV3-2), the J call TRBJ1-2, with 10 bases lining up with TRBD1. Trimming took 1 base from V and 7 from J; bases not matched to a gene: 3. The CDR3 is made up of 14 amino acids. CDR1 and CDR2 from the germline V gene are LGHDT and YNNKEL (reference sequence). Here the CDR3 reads CASSQGQGARGYTF. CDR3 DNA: TGTGCCAGCAGCCAAGGACAGGGGGCTCGTGGCTACACCTTC.

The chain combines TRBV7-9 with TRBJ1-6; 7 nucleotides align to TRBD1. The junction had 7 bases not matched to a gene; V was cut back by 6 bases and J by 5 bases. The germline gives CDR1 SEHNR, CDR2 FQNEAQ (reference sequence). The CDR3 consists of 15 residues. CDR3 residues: CASRPTGLDNSPLHF. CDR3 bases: TGTGCCAGCAGACCGACAGGGTTGGATAATTCACCCCTCCACTTT.

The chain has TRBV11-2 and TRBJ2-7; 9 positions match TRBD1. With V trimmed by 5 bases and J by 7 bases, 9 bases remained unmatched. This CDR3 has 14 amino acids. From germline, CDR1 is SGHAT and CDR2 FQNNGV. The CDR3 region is CASSPDRGMWEQYF. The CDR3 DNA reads TGTGCCAGCAGCCCTGACAGGGGGATGTGGGAGCAGTACTTC.

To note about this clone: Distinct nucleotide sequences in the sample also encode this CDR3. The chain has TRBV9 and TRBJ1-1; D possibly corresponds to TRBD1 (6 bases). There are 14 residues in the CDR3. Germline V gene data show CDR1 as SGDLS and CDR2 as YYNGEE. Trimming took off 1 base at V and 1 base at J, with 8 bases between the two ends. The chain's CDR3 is CASSVTGANTEAFF. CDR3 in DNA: TGTGCCAGCAGCGTAACGGGGGCGAACACTGAAGCTTTCTTT.

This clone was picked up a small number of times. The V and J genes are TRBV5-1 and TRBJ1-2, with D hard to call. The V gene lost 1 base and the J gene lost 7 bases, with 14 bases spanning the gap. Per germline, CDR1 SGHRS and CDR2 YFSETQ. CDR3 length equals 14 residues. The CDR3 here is CASSLTEVVGGYTF. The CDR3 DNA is TGCGCCAGCAGCTTGACAGAGGTAGTGGGTGGCTACACCTTC.

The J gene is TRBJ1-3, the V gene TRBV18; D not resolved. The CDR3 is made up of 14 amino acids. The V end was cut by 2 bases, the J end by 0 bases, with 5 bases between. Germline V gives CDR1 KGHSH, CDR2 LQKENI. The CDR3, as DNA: TGTGCCAGCTCACCAGGGAACTCTGGAAACACCATATATTTT. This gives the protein CASSPGNSGNTIYF.

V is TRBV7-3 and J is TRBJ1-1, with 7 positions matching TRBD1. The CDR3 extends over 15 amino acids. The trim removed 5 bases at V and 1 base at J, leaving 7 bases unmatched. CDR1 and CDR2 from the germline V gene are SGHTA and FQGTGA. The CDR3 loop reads CASSPSGQTNTEAFF. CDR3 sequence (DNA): TGTGCCAGCAGCCCCTCGGGACAGACGAACACTGAAGCTTTCTTT.

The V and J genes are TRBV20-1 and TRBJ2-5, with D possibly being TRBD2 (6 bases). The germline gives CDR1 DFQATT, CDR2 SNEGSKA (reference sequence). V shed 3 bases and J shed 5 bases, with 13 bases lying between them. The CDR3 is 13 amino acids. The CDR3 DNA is TGCAGTGCTAGTCGTAGCGGTGGGGAGACCCAGTACTTC. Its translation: CSASRSGGETQYF.

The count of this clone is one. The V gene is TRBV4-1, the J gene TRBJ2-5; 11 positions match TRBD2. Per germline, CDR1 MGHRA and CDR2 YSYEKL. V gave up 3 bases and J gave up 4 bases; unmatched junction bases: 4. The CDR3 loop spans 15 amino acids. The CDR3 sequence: CASSQLAGGPETQYF. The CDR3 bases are TGCGCCAGCAGCCAGCTAGCGGGGGGCCCAGAGACCCAGTACTTC.